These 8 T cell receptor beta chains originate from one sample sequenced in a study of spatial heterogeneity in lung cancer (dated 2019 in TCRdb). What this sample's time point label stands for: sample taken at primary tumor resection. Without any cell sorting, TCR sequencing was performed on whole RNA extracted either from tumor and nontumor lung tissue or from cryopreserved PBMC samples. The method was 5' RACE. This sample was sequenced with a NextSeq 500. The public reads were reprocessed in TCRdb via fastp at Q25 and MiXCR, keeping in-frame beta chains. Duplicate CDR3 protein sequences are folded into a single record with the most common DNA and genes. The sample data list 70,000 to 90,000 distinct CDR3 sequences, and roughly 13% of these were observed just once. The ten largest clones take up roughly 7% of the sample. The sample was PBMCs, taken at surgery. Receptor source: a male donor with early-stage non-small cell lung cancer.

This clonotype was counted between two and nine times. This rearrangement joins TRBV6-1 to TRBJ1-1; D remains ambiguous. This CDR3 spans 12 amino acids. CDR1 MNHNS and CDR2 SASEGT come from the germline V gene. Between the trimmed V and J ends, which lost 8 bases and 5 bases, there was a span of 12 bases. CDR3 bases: TGTGCCAGCGCTTTACTTGGGACTGAAGCTTTCTTT. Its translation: CASALLGTEAFF.

CDR3: CASSRLRGPYEQYF. CDR3 nucleotides: TGTGCCAGTAGTAGGCTGCGGGGCCCCTACGAGCAGTACTTC. The gene calls are TRBV19 and TRBJ2-7, with D perhaps TRBD2 (6 bases). The CDR3 is made up of 14 amino acids. Germline V CDR1 and CDR2: LNHDA, SQIVND (reference sequence). V was clipped by 4 bases and J by 2 bases, with 12 bases between them.

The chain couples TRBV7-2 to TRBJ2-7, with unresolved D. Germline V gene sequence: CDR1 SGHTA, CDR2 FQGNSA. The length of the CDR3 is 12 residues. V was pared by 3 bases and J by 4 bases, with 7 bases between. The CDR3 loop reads CASSFQRYEQYF. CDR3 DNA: TGTGCCAGCAGCTTCCAGCGTTACGAGCAGTACTTC. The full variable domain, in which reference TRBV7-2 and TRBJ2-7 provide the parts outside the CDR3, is GAGVSQSPSNKVTEKGKDVELRCDPISGHTALYWYRQSLGQGLEFLIYFQGNSAPDKSGLPSDRFSAERTGGSVSTLTIQRTQQEDSAVYLCASSFQRYEQYFGPGTRLTVT.

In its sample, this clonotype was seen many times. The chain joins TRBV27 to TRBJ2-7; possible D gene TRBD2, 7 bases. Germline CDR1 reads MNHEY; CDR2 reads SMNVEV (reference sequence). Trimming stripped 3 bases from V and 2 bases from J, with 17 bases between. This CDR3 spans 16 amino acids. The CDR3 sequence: CASSLGGHIEAYEQYF. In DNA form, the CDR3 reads TGTGCCAGCAGTTTGGGGGGGCACATAGAAGCCTACGAGCAGTACTTC.

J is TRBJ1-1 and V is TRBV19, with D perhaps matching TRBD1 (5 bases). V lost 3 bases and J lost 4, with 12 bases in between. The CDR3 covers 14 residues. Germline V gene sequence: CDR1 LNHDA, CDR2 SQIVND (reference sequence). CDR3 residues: CASSIGGSGTEAFF. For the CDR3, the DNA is TGTGCCAGTAGTATCGGGGGGTCGGGCACTGAAGCTTTCTTT.

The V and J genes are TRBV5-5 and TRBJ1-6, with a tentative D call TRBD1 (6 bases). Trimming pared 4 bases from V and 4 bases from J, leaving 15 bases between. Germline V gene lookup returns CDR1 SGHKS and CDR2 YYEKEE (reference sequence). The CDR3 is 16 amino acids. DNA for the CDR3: TGTGCCAGCAGCCCATTCGGGACATCTTATAATTCACCCCTCCACTTT. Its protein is CASSPFGTSYNSPLHF.

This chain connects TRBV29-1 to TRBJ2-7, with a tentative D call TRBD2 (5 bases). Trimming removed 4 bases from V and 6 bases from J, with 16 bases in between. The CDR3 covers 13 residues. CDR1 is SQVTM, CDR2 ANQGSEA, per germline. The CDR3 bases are TGCAGCGTTGTAGTGGGAAGGGCGGGCGAGCAGTACTTC. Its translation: CSVVVGRAGEQYF.

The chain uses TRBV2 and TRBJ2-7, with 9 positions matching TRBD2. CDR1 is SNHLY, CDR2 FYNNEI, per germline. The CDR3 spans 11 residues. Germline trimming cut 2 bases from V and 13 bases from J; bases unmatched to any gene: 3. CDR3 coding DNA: TGTGCCAGCAGTGAACAGCGGGAGGTTTACTTC. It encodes CASSEQREVYF.